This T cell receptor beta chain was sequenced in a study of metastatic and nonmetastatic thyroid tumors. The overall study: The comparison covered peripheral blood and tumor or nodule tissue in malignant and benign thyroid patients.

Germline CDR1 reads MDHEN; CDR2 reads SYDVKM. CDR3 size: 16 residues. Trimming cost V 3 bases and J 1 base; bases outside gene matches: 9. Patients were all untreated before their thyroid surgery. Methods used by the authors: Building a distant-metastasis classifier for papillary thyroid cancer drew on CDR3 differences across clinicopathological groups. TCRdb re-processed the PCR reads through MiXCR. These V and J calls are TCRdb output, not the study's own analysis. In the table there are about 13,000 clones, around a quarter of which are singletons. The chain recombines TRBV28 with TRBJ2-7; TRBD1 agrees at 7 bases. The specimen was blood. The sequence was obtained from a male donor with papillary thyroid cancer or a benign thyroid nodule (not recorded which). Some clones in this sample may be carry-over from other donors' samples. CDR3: CASSLVRDRLSYEQYF. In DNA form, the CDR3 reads TGTGCCAGCAGTTTGGTACGGGACAGACTGTCCTACGAGCAGTACTTC. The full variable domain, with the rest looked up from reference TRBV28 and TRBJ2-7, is DVKVTQSSRYLVKRTGEKVFLECVQDMDHENMFWYRQDPGLGLRLIYFSYDVKMKEKGDIPEGYSVSREKKERFSLILESASTNQTSMYLCASSLVRDRLSYEQYFGPGTRLTVT.